The rows below give T cell receptor beta chains drawn from one sample of a study of T cell repertoires in cytomegalovirus infection. TCRdb reprocessed the reads with MiXCR, giving one entry per CDR3 protein. The sample contains about 740,000 distinct CDR3 sequences, 35% to 45% of which appear only once. The material sequenced was PBMCs. Every receptor here comes from a human donor in good health (CMV status not recorded). Some clones in this sample may be carry-over from other donors' samples. Each CDR3 is given with its conserved first and last residue. The D gene is left open where the match is weak. Size is stated for part of the rows, as once, few or many counts, or as a class when the clone is expanded.

J gene,D gene,V gene,clone size,CDR3 protein,CDR3 DNA
TRBJ2-7,-,TRBV12-3/TRBV12-4,few,CASRDGPYEQYF,TGTGCCAGCAGGGACGGTCCCTACGAGCAGTACTTC
TRBJ1-4,-,TRBV19,-,CASSQPGPSNEKLFF,TGTGCCAGTAGCCAACCGGGACCGAGTAATGAAAAACTGTTTTTT
TRBJ2-4,-,TRBV19,-,CASSEPGEDKNIQYF,TGTGCCAGTAGTGAGCCAGGGGAGGACAAAAACATTCAGTACTTC
TRBJ2-7,TRBD1,TRBV12-3/TRBV12-4,-,CASSTRGQLSYEQYF,TGTGCCAGCAGTACCCGGGGACAGCTATCCTACGAGCAGTACTTC
TRBJ2-3,-,TRBV12-3/TRBV12-4,few,CASSLSLPSARLPLQYF,TGTGCCAGCAGTTTAAGTTTACCTTCAGCTAGGCTGCCCTTGCAGTATTTT
TRBJ1-5,TRBD1,TRBV12-3/TRBV12-4,-,CASSSQGGYNQPQHF,TGTGCCAGCAGTAGCCAAGGGGGCTACAATCAGCCCCAGCATTTT
TRBJ1-6,TRBD1,TRBV20-1,few,CSALPRDRGRSPLHF,TGCAGTGCCCTGCCCCGGGACAGGGGTCGGTCACCCCTCCACTTT
TRBJ2-3,TRBD1,TRBV10-3,-,CAVLDRGDADTQYF,TGTGCCGTACTCGACAGGGGAGATGCAGATACGCAGTATTTT
TRBJ2-1,TRBD2,TRBV7-2,many,CASSLGTSGSGTYNEQFF,TGTGCCAGCAGCTTAGGGACTAGCGGGAGTGGGACCTACAATGAGCAGTTCTTC
TRBJ1-1,TRBD1,TRBV5-1,-,CASSHSLRDRGMNTEAFF,TGCGCCAGCAGCCATAGTCTCCGGGACAGGGGCATGAACACTGAAGCTTTCTTT
TRBJ2-1,-,TRBV7-2,many,CASSLGVASYNEQFF,TGTGCCAGCAGCTTAGGGGTCGCCTCCTACAATGAGCAGTTCTTC
TRBJ2-3,-,TRBV12-3/TRBV12-4,few,CASSLLRRTQYF,TGTGCCAGCAGTTTATTGAGACGAACGCAGTATTTT
TRBJ2-4,-,TRBV15,-,CATSRVGNIQYF,TGTGCCACCAGCAGAGTTGGAAACATTCAGTACTTC
TRBJ1-4,-,TRBV19,-,CASTLIGPGEKLFF,TGTGCCAGTACCCTAATAGGCCCCGGTGAAAAACTGTTTTTT
TRBJ1-2,-,TRBV12-3/TRBV12-4,-,CASSKIRGYGYTF,TGTGCCAGCAGTAAGATTCGGGGATATGGCTACACCTTC
TRBJ2-7,-,TRBV30,few,CAWSVLGRSYEQYF,TGTGCCTGGAGTGTACTAGGACGCTCCTACGAGCAGTACTTC
TRBJ1-1,-,TRBV7-6,-,CASSLGTANTEDFF,TGTGCCAGCAGCTTAGGGACGGCAAACACTGAGGATTTCTTT
TRBJ1-2,-,TRBV6-6,-,CASSVAGKKGYTF,TGTGCCAGCAGTGTTGCAGGGAAGAAAGGCTACACCTTC
TRBJ1-2,TRBD1,TRBV6-1,-,CASRGDRGQGRYTF,TGTGCCAGTCGGGGAGACAGGGGGCAAGGTCGCTACACCTTC
TRBJ2-1,TRBD2,TRBV6-5,-,CASSLDSGGASYNEQFF,TGTGCCAGCAGTTTAGACAGCGGGGGGGCAAGCTACAATGAGCAGTTCTTC
TRBJ1-3,-,TRBV7-2,many,CASSLWVDSGNTIYF,TGTGCCAGCAGCTTATGGGTGGACTCTGGAAACACCATATATTTT
TRBJ1-5,TRBD1,TRBV4-1,-,CASTGDDRANQPQHF,TGCGCCAGCACCGGGGACGACAGGGCGAATCAGCCCCAGCATTTT
TRBJ1-5,-,TRBV19,-,CASSISRGAQHF,TGTGCCAGTAGTATTTCAAGAGGGGCCCAGCATTTT
TRBJ1-1,-,TRBV5-5,-,CASSPGTLRFMNTEAFF,TGTGCCAGCAGCCCAGGGACACTTCGCTTCATGAACACTGAAGCTTTCTTT
TRBJ2-7,-,TRBV3-1,few,CASSQTATYEQYF,TGTGCCAGCAGCCAGACAGCAACCTACGAGCAGTACTTC
TRBJ2-7,TRBD2,TRBV7-8,few,CASSLAGTRAYEQYF,TGTGCCAGCAGCTTAGCGGGGACTAGAGCCTACGAGCAGTACTTC
TRBJ2-4,TRBD2,TRBV29-1,-,CSVEDRGGRSKNIQYF,TGCAGCGTTGAAGATCGGGGAGGGAGGTCCAAAAACATTCAGTACTTC
TRBJ2-2,-,TRBV27,-,CASSLWRTGELFF,TGTGCCAGCAGTTTGTGGCGAACCGGGGAGCTGTTTTTT
TRBJ2-1,-,TRBV7-6,-,CASSLGWGEQFF,TGTGCCAGCAGCCTTGGATGGGGTGAGCAGTTCTTC
TRBJ2-7,-,TRBV5-1,few,CASSLVYWDEQYF,TGCGCCAGCAGCTTGGTCTACTGGGACGAGCAGTACTTC
TRBJ2-2,-,TRBV7-6,-,CASSLEVGINKNTGELFF,TGTGCCAGCAGCTTAGAAGTTGGGATAAATAAAAACACCGGGGAGCTGTTTTTT
TRBJ2-1,TRBD2,TRBV6-8,few,CASSYFLTSGSYNEQFF,TGTGCCAGCAGTTACTTCCTAACTAGCGGGAGCTACAATGAGCAGTTCTTC
TRBJ1-5,TRBD1,TRBV7-2,many,CASSLGQGSHNNQPQHF,TGTGCCAGCAGCTTAGGACAGGGATCTCATAACAATCAGCCCCAGCATTTT
TRBJ2-1,TRBD2,TRBV7-9,few,CASSPGTSDEQFF,TGTGCCAGCAGCCCCGGGACTAGTGATGAGCAGTTCTTC
TRBJ2-1,TRBD2,TRBV5-1,-,CASSYSGGAYEQFF,TGCGCCAGCAGCTATAGCGGGGGGGCCTATGAGCAGTTCTTC
TRBJ2-7,TRBD1,TRBV7-8,few,CASSLGTGGISYEQYF,TGTGCCAGCAGCTTAGGGACAGGGGGTATATCCTACGAGCAGTACTTC
TRBJ1-6,-,TRBV19,few,CASVWQRRIWNSPLHF,TGTGCCAGCGTCTGGCAGCGTCGTATCTGGAATTCACCCCTCCACTTT
TRBJ2-7,-,TRBV19,-,CASSTQGRSYEHYF,TGTGCCAGTAGTACCCAGGGACGGTCTTACGAGCATTACTTC
TRBJ2-7,-,TRBV28,once,CASSMTDSYEQYF,TGTGCCAGCAGTATGACTGACTCCTACGAGCAGTACTTC
TRBJ1-4,-,TRBV7-2,many,CASSLIWSANEKLFF,TGTGCCAGCAGCTTAATATGGAGTGCTAATGAAAAACTGTTTTTT
TRBJ2-7,TRBD2,TRBV7-3,-,CASSSGPGGEQYF,TGTGCCAGCAGCTCCGGACCGGGGGGCGAGCAGTACTTC
TRBJ1-4,-,TRBV20-1,-,CSASERGNEKLFF,TGCAGTGCTAGTGAGAGAGGCAATGAAAAACTGTTTTTT
TRBJ1-6,-,TRBV12-3/TRBV12-4,-,CASSRFDRNSPLHF,TGTGCCAGCAGTCGATTTGACAGGAATTCACCCCTCCACTTT
TRBJ2-7,-,TRBV5-1,-,CASSFLGRGPPSDEQYF,TGCGCCAGCAGCTTTCTCGGGCGTGGACCCCCCTCGGACGAGCAGTACTTC
TRBJ2-3,TRBD2,TRBV3-1,-,CASSQTGGRGDTQYF,TGTGCCAGCAGCCAGACGGGGGGAAGGGGCGATACGCAGTATTTT
TRBJ2-2,TRBD1,TRBV19,-,CASRSLLFGTGESANTGELFF,TGTGCCAGTAGGAGCCTTTTATTCGGGACAGGGGAATCCGCGAACACCGGGGAGCTGTTTTTT
TRBJ1-3,-,TRBV7-9,many,CASSPDGGNTIYF,TGTGCCAGCAGCCCGGACGGAGGAAACACCATATATTTT
TRBJ2-7,TRBD2,TRBV28,-,CASRQRGGAYEQYF,TGTGCCAGCAGACAACGGGGGGGGGCCTACGAGCAGTACTTC
TRBJ1-5,TRBD1,TRBV12-3/TRBV12-4,many,CASSGTGVQPQHF,TGTGCCAGCAGCGGGACAGGGGTTCAGCCCCAGCATTTT
TRBJ2-3,TRBD2,TRBV9,few,CASSVTSGGADTQYF,TGTGCCAGCAGCGTTACCAGCGGGGGGGCAGATACGCAGTATTTT
TRBJ2-3,-,TRBV12-3/TRBV12-4,many,CASRTGDTQYF,TGTGCCAGCAGAACAGGGGATACGCAGTATTTT
TRBJ2-5,-,TRBV7-2,many,CASSLLVQETQYF,TGTGCCAGCAGCTTACTGGTCCAAGAGACCCAGTACTTC
TRBJ1-4,TRBD1,TRBV12-3/TRBV12-4,few,CASSQGQGAGRKLFF,TGTGCCAGCAGTCAGGGACAGGGGGCAGGAAGGAAACTGTTTTTT
TRBJ1-2,-,TRBV7-8,-,CASSLVVSPIDGYTF,TGTGCCAGCAGCTTAGTAGTTTCCCCGATCGATGGCTACACCTTC
TRBJ1-1,-,TRBV28,few,CASSLLLMNTEAFF,TGTGCCAGCAGTTTACTGCTCATGAACACTGAAGCTTTCTTT
TRBJ1-5,TRBD1,TRBV19,-,CATGQGRPQPQHF,TGTGCCACTGGACAGGGTCGGCCTCAGCCCCAGCATTTT
TRBJ1-2,-,TRBV4-1,-,CASSQEGGQLNYGYTF,TGCGCCAGCAGCCAAGAGGGTGGCCAGCTTAACTATGGCTACACCTTC